One and the same sample provided the 30 T cell receptor beta chains below, sequenced in a study of shared clonotypes between healthy human individuals. The assay was immunoSEQ multiplex PCR, and TCRdb's table has in-frame clones only and misses some. The data show around 700,000 clones, with around 74% seen just once and around 1.6% held by the top ten. Sample: memory CD4+ T cells sorted from blood. Subset reported: CD45RA-negative fraction. These receptors were taken from a woman aged 25 to 39 in good health.

The chain recombines TRBV19 with TRBJ2-1; TRBD2 matches 12 bases. The CDR3 consists of 14 residues. Germline values: CDR1 LNHDA, CDR2 SQIVND (reference sequence). The trim removed 10 bases at V and 3 bases at J, leaving 4 bases unmatched. CDR3 DNA sequence: TGTGCCACCCGACTAGCGGGAGTCTACAATGAGCAGTTCTTC. Its translation is CATRLAGVYNEQFF. The entire variable domain, with the rest obtained from reference TRBV19 and TRBJ2-1, is as follows: DGGITQSPKYLFRKEGQNVTLSCEQNLNHDAMYWYRQDPGQGLRLIYYSQIVNDFQKGDIAEGYSVSREKKESFPLTVTSAQKNPTAFYLCATRLAGVYNEQFFGPGTRLTVL.

This sequence joins TRBV5-6 and TRBJ2-7; 12 bases align to TRBD2. Germline assignment: CDR1 SGHDT and CDR2 YYEEEE. Unmatched junction bases numbered 6, after V lost 3 bases and J lost 5 bases. The CDR3 runs 15 residues. CDR3 bases: TGTGCCAGCAGCTCTACTAGCGGGAGGTCGGACGAGCAGTACTTC. Translation: CASSSTSGRSDEQYF.

The rearrangement joins TRBV7-3 to TRBJ2-7; 9 bases fit TRBD2. V shed 3 bases, J shed 3 bases, and the junction held 6 bases outside the gene matches. Germline CDR1 SGHTA, CDR2 FQGTGA. CDR3 length: 15 residues. The CDR3 DNA is TGTGCCAGCAGCTTGGATAGCGGGAGCTACTACGAGCAGTACTTC. Its protein is CASSLDSGSYYEQYF.

The chain links TRBV4-1 to TRBJ2-3; D is undetermined. The CDR3 spans 15 residues. The V end lost 2 bases, the J end lost 2 bases, and 11 bases lay between the germline ends. The germline gives CDR1 MGHRA, CDR2 YSYEKL. The CDR3 region has the DNA TGCGCCAGCAGCCAACCGACGAGCCCCACAGATACGCAGTATTTT. It yields the protein CASSQPTSPTDTQYF.

This clone has a handful of counts. The gene calls are TRBV5-1 and TRBJ1-2; tentatively, D is TRBD1 (5 bases). Deletions cut 5 bases from V and 8 bases from J, with 16 bases between. Germline V gene data show CDR1 as SGHRS and CDR2 as YFSETQ. The CDR3 is 13 residues long. CDR3 amino acids: CASSWGVSYGYTF. CDR3 DNA: TGCGCCAGCAGTTGGGGCGTTTCATACGGCTACACCTTC.

The chain combines TRBV4-1 with TRBJ1-1, with D unclear. V lost 2 bases to trimming and J lost 5 bases, with 6 bases between them. The CDR3 length is 12 residues. Germline loops: CDR1 MGHRA, CDR2 YSYEKL. The CDR3, as DNA: TGCGCCAGCAGCCAAAGTGGGACTGAAGCTTTCTTT. Encoded protein: CASSQSGTEAFF.

This chain joins TRBV28 and TRBJ2-7; 9 nucleotides match TRBD2. There are 16 residues in the CDR3. The junction had 9 bases not matched to a gene; V was cut back by 4 bases and J by 2 bases. Germline V gene data show CDR1 as MDHEN and CDR2 as SYDVKM. DNA for the CDR3: TGTGCCAGCAGTTCCCCGGGTAGCGGGAGAACCTACGAGCAGTACTTC. This gives the protein CASSSPGSGRTYEQYF.

CDR3 region: CASADSLGNQPQHF. The CDR3 DNA is TGTGCCAGCGCGGACAGTCTGGGCAATCAGCCCCAGCATTTT. The rearrangement links TRBV19 to TRBJ1-5; tentatively, D is TRBD1 (6 bases). Trimming took off 9 bases at V and 2 bases at J, with 14 bases between the two ends. This CDR3 has 14 residues. Germline V lookup: CDR1 LNHDA, CDR2 SQIVND (reference sequence).

In its sample, this clone was seen many times. This chain joins TRBV19 and TRBJ2-7; 8 bases align to TRBD2. The CDR3 has 15 amino acids. CDR1 and CDR2 (germline): LNHDA, SQIVND (reference sequence). V shed 4 bases, J shed 3 bases, and the junction held 8 bases outside the gene matches. The CDR3 sequence: CASSKKRESHYEQYF. CDR3 DNA: TGTGCCAGTAGTAAAAAGCGGGAGTCCCACTACGAGCAGTACTTC.

This sequence joins TRBV5-1 and TRBJ2-4; 15 bases align to TRBD2. V was pared by 4 bases and J by 7 bases, with 9 bases of the junction left unmatched. Germline V CDR1 and CDR2: SGHRS, YFSETQ. The CDR3 runs to 17 residues. CDR3 region: CASSPGLAGGPINIQYF. The CDR3, as DNA: TGCGCCAGCAGCCCAGGACTAGCGGGAGGGCCGATCAACATTCAGTACTTC. Full variable domain (remainder filled in from reference TRBV5-1 and TRBJ2-4): KAGVTQTPRYLIKTRGQQVTLSCSPISGHRSVSWYQQTPGQGLQFLFEYFSETQRNKGNFPGRFSGRQFSNSRSEMNVSTLELGDSALYLCASSPGLAGGPINIQYFGAGTRLSVL.

This clone appeared once. The chain couples TRBV5-1 to TRBJ1-4, with D perhaps TRBD1 (5 bases). The CDR3 is 15 residues long. Trimming took 3 bases from V and 3 from J, leaving 12 bases between them. Germline CDR1 and CDR2: SGHRS and YFSETQ. The CDR3 protein is CASSSRRGANEKLFF. In DNA form, the CDR3 reads TGCGCCAGCAGCTCCAGGAGGGGAGCTAATGAAAAACTGTTTTTT.

V is TRBV5-4 and J is TRBJ2-5; weak D call: TRBD1 (6 bases). V lost 3 bases and J 5 bases, leaving 11 bases between the germline ends. This CDR3 comprises 13 residues. The germline CDR1 and CDR2 sequences are SGHNT and YYREEE (reference sequence). The CDR3 reads CASSYNRAETQYF. The CDR3 coding sequence is TGTGCCAGCAGCTACAACAGGGCGGAGACCCAGTACTTC.

The chain uses TRBV2 and TRBJ1-4, with D tentatively TRBD1 (6 bases). Germline loops: CDR1 SNHLY, CDR2 FYNNEI. The CDR3 has 14 residues. Deletions cut 7 bases from V and 5 bases from J, with 14 bases between. CDR3 residues: CASISDRTNEKLFF. Written as DNA, the CDR3 is TGTGCCAGCATCTCCGACAGGACGAATGAAAAACTGTTTTTT.

Details on this clone: Other DNA sequences within the sample encode an identical CDR3. The V call is TRBV28, the J call TRBJ2-2; D might be TRBD2 (5 bases). The germline V gene encodes CDR1 MDHEN and CDR2 SYDVKM. This CDR3 has 12 amino acids. Trimming removed 5 bases from V and 7 bases from J, with 8 bases in between. In nucleotides, the CDR3 is TGTGCCAGCAGTCTCGGGGTCGGGGAGCTGTTTTTT. Translating it yields CASSLGVGELFF.

The chain is built from TRBV7-9 and TRBJ1-1, with D possibly TRBD1 on 5 matching bases. The CDR3 loop spans 13 amino acids. CDR1 and CDR2 from the germline V gene are SEHNR and FQNEAQ (reference sequence). V lost 6 bases and J 2 bases, leaving 10 bases between the germline ends. In DNA, the CDR3 is TGTGCCAGCAGTCCTAGGGACAACACTGAAGCTTTCTTT. It is translated as CASSPRDNTEAFF.

This chain links TRBV28 with TRBJ2-7, with 8 positions matching TRBD1. CDR3 length equals 13 residues. With V trimmed by 6 bases and J by 7 bases, 8 bases remained unmatched. The V gene's germline CDR1 is MDHEN and CDR2 SYDVKM. CDR3: CASRPDRVREQYF. The DNA for the CDR3 is TGTGCCAGCAGACCGGACAGGGTAAGGGAGCAGTACTTC.

CDR3 coding DNA: TGTGCCAGCAGTTTAGCCCCGTGGGACAGGGTATTCGAGCAGTACTTC. It encodes CASSLAPWDRVFEQYF. The chain uses TRBV27 and TRBJ2-7, with 9 bases aligning to TRBD1. J was trimmed by 6 bases and V by 2 bases; bases with no gene match: 11. The V gene's germline CDR1 is MNHEY and CDR2 SMNVEV (reference sequence). The CDR3 runs to 16 residues.

A word on this clone: Other DNA sequences of this sample code for an identical CDR3. The chain joins TRBV9 to TRBJ2-5; D unclear. Germline CDR1 SGDLS, CDR2 YYNGEE. Trimming cost V 5 bases and J 4 bases, with 12 bases left between them. The CDR3 is 13 amino acids. The CDR3 loop is CASSGGPLETQYF. In nucleotides, the CDR3 is TGTGCCAGCAGTGGCGGTCCCTTAGAGACCCAGTACTTC.

This sequence joins TRBV6-5 and TRBJ2-5; a weak D match, TRBD2 (5 bases). Germline CDR1 is MNHEY and CDR2 is SVGAGI. V lost 5 bases and J 3 bases, leaving 16 bases between the germline ends. This CDR3 is built from 15 residues. CDR3 in DNA: TGTGCCAGCAGTCCGGGGTGGTTGGCGAAAGAGACCCAGTACTTC. Translating it yields CASSPGWLAKETQYF.

J is TRBJ2-5 and V is TRBV10-3; D is uncertain. V lost 5 bases and J lost 1, with 8 bases in between. The germline gives CDR1 ENHRY, CDR2 SYGVKD. The CDR3 length is 13 residues. CDR3 sequence (DNA): TGTGCCATCAGTCCGAACACCCAAGAGACCCAGTACTTC. Its protein product is CAISPNTQETQYF.

The genes are TRBV6-5 and TRBJ1-3; D is unresolved. This CDR3 region has 14 residues. V dropped 3 bases and J dropped 0 bases, with 6 bases sitting between them. Germline values: CDR1 MNHEY, CDR2 SVGAGI. The CDR3 region has the DNA TGTGCCAGCAGTTATGGTCCCTCTGGAAACACCATATATTTT. This encodes CASSYGPSGNTIYF.

The sample holds one count of this clone. The V and J genes are TRBV28 and TRBJ2-1, with 15 bases matching TRBD2. V shed 9 bases and J 8 bases; nucleotides not matched to a gene: 11. The CDR3 covers 16 residues. Germline V gene sequence: CDR1 MDHEN, CDR2 SYDVKM. The chain's CDR3 is CARGNGTSGRIYEQFF. CDR3 DNA sequence: TGTGCCAGGGGCAACGGGACTAGCGGGAGGATCTATGAGCAGTTCTTC.

The chain employs TRBV7-8 and TRBJ1-5, with 7 bases identical to TRBD1. The CDR3 length is 14 residues. Germline trimming cut 6 bases from V and 6 bases from J; bases unmatched to any gene: 8. Germline values: CDR1 SGHVS, CDR2 FQNEAQ. CDR3 DNA: TGTGCCAGCAGTGGACAGGCTATAATTCAGCCCCAGCATTTT. Protein sequence: CASSGQAIIQPQHF.

The V call is TRBV5-1, the J call TRBJ2-7; tentative D call: TRBD1 (6 bases). Germline assignment: CDR1 SGHRS and CDR2 YFSETQ. Trimming shortened V by 4 bases and J by 0 bases, and 14 bases separated the two germline ends. CDR3 size: 15 residues. In DNA, the CDR3 is TGCGCCAGCAGCGCTCAGACAGGCAGCTCCTACGAGCAGTACTTC. Encoded protein: CASSAQTGSSYEQYF.

The V and J genes are TRBV5-1 and TRBJ2-7; 12 positions agree with TRBD1. CDR3 size: 15 residues. J lost 7 bases, V lost 4 bases, and 9 bases had no gene match. The germline V gene has CDR1 SGHRS and CDR2 YFSETQ. CDR3 sequence (DNA): TGCGCCAGCAGCATCGGGACAGGGGGCACGGGTGAGCAGTACTTC. This gives the protein CASSIGTGGTGEQYF.

The V and J genes are TRBV5-6 and TRBJ2-6, with unresolved D. Deletions cut 4 bases from V and 0 bases from J, with 8 bases between. CDR3 length: 15 amino acids. The germline V gene encodes CDR1 SGHDT and CDR2 YYEEEE. The CDR3 bases are TGTGCCAGCAGCCCCTCTGTCTCTGGGGCCAACGTCCTGACTTTC. This codes for CASSPSVSGANVLTF. Drawing the rest from reference TRBV5-6 and TRBJ2-6, the complete variable domain is DAGVTQSPTHLIKTRGQQVTLRCSPKSGHDTVSWYQQALGQGPQFIFQYYEEEERQRGNFPDRFSGHQFPNYSSELNVNALLLGDSALYLCASSPSVSGANVLTFGAGSRLTVL.

The rearrangement joins TRBV28 to TRBJ1-1, with D possibly being TRBD1 (5 bases). CDR1 and CDR2 (germline): MDHEN, SYDVKM. V gave up 5 bases and J gave up 6 bases, with 16 bases separating them. This CDR3 region has 14 residues. The DNA for the CDR3 is TGTGCCAGCAGTCCACCAGGGAAGGTAGCTGAAGCTTTCTTT. Translation gives CASSPPGKVAEAFF.

In this sample, this clone turned up once. The CDR3 sequence is CASSLVRTDTQYF. In DNA form, the CDR3 reads TGTGCCAGCAGCTTAGTGCGAACAGATACGCAGTATTTT. The chain employs TRBV7-3 and TRBJ2-3, with unresolved D. Germline V gene sequence: CDR1 SGHTA, CDR2 FQGTGA. The V and J ends lost 2 bases and 3 bases respectively, with 6 bases between them. The CDR3 extends over 13 amino acids.

The V call is TRBV29-1, the J call TRBJ2-3; TRBD2 agrees at 9 bases. Germline assignment: CDR1 SQVTM and CDR2 ANQGSEA. Trimming removed 4 bases from V and 5 bases from J; junction bases left unmatched: 16. The CDR3 is 17 residues long. The CDR3 DNA is TGCAGCGTTGTAATGGTAGCCAGCGGGAGGTTCGAAGATACGCAGTATTTT. It is translated as CSVVMVASGRFEDTQYF.

The chain recombines TRBV19 with TRBJ2-1, with D unresolved. Germline V lookup: CDR1 LNHDA, CDR2 SQIVND (reference sequence). This CDR3 spans 14 amino acids. V lost 3 bases, J lost 2 bases, and 8 bases lay in between. This CDR3 reads CASSMRYAYNEQFF. The CDR3 DNA follows: TGTGCCAGTAGTATGAGGTACGCCTACAATGAGCAGTTCTTC.